The 11 T cell receptor beta chains presented below share a single source sample, sequenced in a study of PD-L1 blockade in urothelial cancer. This table comes from immunoSEQ multiplex PCR, and its TCRdb copy is limited to in-frame clones, with some not included. This sample has roughly 38,000 clones, with roughly four fifths found just once. Time point given: pretreatment peripheral blood. This specimen consisted of PBMCs, obtained around atezolizumab (anti-PD-L1) treatment. The receptors stem from a man aged 55-75 years with urothelial cancer.

This sequence joins TRBV5-6 and TRBJ2-7, with 8 bases identical to TRBD1. Germline assignment: CDR1 SGHDT and CDR2 YYEEEE. V shed 3 bases, J shed 1 base, and the junction held 3 bases outside the gene matches. This CDR3 is built from 14 residues. CDR3 region: CASSWTGPSYEQYF. In DNA, the CDR3 is TGTGCCAGCAGCTGGACAGGGCCATCCTACGAGCAGTACTTC.

V is TRBV11-2 and J is TRBJ2-7; TRBD1 agrees at 11 bases. Germline loops: CDR1 SGHAT, CDR2 FQNNGV. The CDR3 has 16 amino acids. Unmatched junction bases numbered 4, after V lost 0 bases and J lost 3 bases. The CDR3 sequence: CASSLESGTGGYEQYF. The CDR3 DNA reads TGTGCCAGCAGCTTAGAGTCGGGGACAGGGGGCTACGAGCAGTACTTC.

The chain combines TRBV19 with TRBJ2-5; TRBD1 agrees at 8 bases. Germline V gene data show CDR1 as LNHDA and CDR2 as SQIVND (reference sequence). The CDR3 sequence is 14 residues long. The J segment lost 5 bases and the V segment lost 5 bases, leaving 7 bases of the junction unmatched. For the CDR3, the DNA is TGTGCCAGTAGTTGGACAGGGCTGGGGGAGACCCAGTACTTC. Translation gives CASSWTGLGETQYF.

The genes are TRBV19 and TRBJ2-7; a weak D match, TRBD2 (6 bases). The CDR3 totals 11 residues. Trimming shortened V by 9 bases and J by 7 bases, and 13 bases separated the two germline ends. Germline V gene sequence: CDR1 LNHDA, CDR2 SQIVND (reference sequence). CDR3 nucleotides: TGTGCCAGCAGCTTTGGGGGGGAGCAGTACTTC. Its translation: CASSFGGEQYF.

The V call is TRBV7-2, the J call TRBJ2-2; no clear D gene. The ends were cut back, 1 base at V and 5 bases at J, with 8 bases in the middle. The germline V gene has CDR1 SGHTA and CDR2 FQGNSA. The CDR3 extends over 14 amino acids. CDR3 nucleotide sequence: TGTGCCAGCAGCTTAGATGGGCTGACCGGGGAGCTGTTTTTT. Its translation: CASSLDGLTGELFF. The full variable domain, in which reference TRBV7-2 and TRBJ2-2 provide the parts outside the CDR3, is GAGVSQSPSNKVTEKGKDVELRCDPISGHTALYWYRQSLGQGLEFLIYFQGNSAPDKSGLPSDRFSAERTGGSVSTLTIQRTQQEDSAVYLCASSLDGLTGELFFGEGSRLTVL.

The table lists this clone with a few counts. The chain recombines TRBV6-1 with TRBJ2-7; TRBD1 is a possible D gene (6 bases). The CDR3 runs 14 residues. Trimming pared 0 bases from V and 7 bases from J, leaving 13 bases between. Germline CDR1 and CDR2: MNHNS and SASEGT. The CDR3 region has the DNA TGTGCCAGCAGTGAAGCTACAGGGCCTTGGGAGCAGTACTTC. It translates to CASSEATGPWEQYF.

The chain uses TRBV2 and TRBJ2-1; 10 nucleotides agree with TRBD1. Per the germline V gene, CDR1 is SNHLY and CDR2 is FYNNEI. This CDR3 has 14 amino acids. The V and J ends lost 6 bases and 5 bases, in that order; junction bases with no gene match: 4. CDR3 sequence reads: CASRGTGANNEQFF. The CDR3 bases are TGTGCCAGCAGAGGGACAGGGGCCAACAATGAGCAGTTCTTC.

The chain recombines TRBV2 with TRBJ2-3; no definite D call. V gave up 6 bases and J gave up 0 bases, with 4 bases separating them. CDR1 is SNHLY and CDR2 is FYNNEI in the germline V gene. The CDR3 extends over 12 amino acids. The CDR3 is CASRASTDTQYF. The CDR3 DNA is TGTGCCAGCAGAGCTAGCACAGATACGCAGTATTTT.

Only one count was recorded for this clone. This chain connects TRBV10-3 to TRBJ2-3; D possibly corresponds to TRBD2 (5 bases). Germline V gene data show CDR1 as ENHRY and CDR2 as SYGVKD. CDR3 length: 15 amino acids. V lost 2 bases, J lost 5 bases, and 14 bases lay in between. CDR3 region: CAISEIGLNKDTQYF. The CDR3 DNA reads TGTGCCATCAGTGAGATCGGACTCAATAAAGATACGCAGTATTTT.

This clone was seen a handful of times. The chain joins TRBV21-1 to TRBJ1-2. TRBV21-1 is reported as a pseudogene. The CDR3 runs 12 residues. In DNA, the CDR3 is TGTGCCAGCAGCAAAGCGGCGGGCGGCTACACCTTC. It is translated as CASSKAAGGYTF.

V is TRBV30 and J is TRBJ2-3, with TRBD1 matching 9 bases. Germline CDR1 is GTSNPN and CDR2 is SVGIG (reference sequence). The junction had 6 bases not matched to a gene; V was cut back by 6 bases and J by 2 bases. This CDR3 region has 14 residues. In nucleotides, the CDR3 is TGTGCCTGCACCGGGACAGGGTCCACAGATACGCAGTATTTT. It specifies CACTGTGSTDTQYF.